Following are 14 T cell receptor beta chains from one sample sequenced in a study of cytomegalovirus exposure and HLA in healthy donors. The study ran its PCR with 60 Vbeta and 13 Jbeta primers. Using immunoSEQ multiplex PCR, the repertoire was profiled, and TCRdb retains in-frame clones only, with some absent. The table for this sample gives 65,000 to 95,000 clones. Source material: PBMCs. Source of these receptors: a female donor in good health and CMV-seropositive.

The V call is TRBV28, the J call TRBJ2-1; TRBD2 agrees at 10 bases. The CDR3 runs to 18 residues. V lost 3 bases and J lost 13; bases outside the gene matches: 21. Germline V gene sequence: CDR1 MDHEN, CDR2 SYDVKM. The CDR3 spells CASSLRTLAGARKGDQFF. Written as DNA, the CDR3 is TGTGCCAGCAGTTTGAGAACGCTAGCGGGAGCTAGAAAGGGGGACCAGTTCTTC.

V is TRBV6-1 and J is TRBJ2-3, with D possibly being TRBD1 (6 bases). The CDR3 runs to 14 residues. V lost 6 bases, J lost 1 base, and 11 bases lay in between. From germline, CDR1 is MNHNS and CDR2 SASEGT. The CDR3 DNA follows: TGTGCCAGCAGACCGGGACAACGCACAGATACGCAGTATTTT. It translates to CASRPGQRTDTQYF.

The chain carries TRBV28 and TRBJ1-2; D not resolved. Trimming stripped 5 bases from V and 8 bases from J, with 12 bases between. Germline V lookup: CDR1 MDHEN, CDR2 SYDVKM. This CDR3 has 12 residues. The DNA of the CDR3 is TGTGCCAGCAGTCGAGGAATGTGGGGCTACACCTTC. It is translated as CASSRGMWGYTF.

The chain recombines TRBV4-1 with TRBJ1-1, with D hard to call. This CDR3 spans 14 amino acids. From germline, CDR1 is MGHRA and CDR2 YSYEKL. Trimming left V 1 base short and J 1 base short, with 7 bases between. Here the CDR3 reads CASSQAVANTEAFF. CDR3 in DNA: TGCGCCAGCAGCCAAGCGGTCGCGAACACTGAAGCTTTCTTT.

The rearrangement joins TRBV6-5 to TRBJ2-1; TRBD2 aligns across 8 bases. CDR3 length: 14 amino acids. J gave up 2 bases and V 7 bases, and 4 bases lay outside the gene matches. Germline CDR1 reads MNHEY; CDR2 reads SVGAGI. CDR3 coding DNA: TGTGCCAGCAACCCGACTAGCGCCTACAATGAGCAGTTCTTC. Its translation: CASNPTSAYNEQFF.

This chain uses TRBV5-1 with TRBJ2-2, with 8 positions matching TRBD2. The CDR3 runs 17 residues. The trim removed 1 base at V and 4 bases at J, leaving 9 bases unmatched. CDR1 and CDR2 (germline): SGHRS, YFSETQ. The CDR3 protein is CASSLSPTSGATGELFF. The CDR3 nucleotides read TGCGCCAGCAGCTTGAGCCCTACTAGCGGAGCCACCGGGGAGCTGTTTTTT.

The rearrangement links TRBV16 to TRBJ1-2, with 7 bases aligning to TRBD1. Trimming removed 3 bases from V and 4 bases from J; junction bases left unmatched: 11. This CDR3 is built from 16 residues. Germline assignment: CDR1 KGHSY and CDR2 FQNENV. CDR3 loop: CASSQGRQTGVYGYTF. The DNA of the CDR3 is TGTGCCAGCAGCCAGGGAAGACAAACAGGGGTCTATGGCTACACCTTC.

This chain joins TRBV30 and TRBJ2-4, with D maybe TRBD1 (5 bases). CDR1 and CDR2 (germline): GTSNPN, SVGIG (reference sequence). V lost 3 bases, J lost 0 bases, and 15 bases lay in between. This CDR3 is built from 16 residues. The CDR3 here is CAWRDQGLLAKNIQYF. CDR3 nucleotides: TGTGCCTGGAGGGACCAGGGCTTACTAGCCAAAAACATTCAGTACTTC. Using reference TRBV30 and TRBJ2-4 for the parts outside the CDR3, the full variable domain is SQTIHQWPATLVQPVGSPLSLECTVEGTSNPNLYWYRQAAGRGLQLLFYSVGIGQISSEVPQNLSASRPQDRQFILSSKKLLLSDSGFYLCAWRDQGLLAKNIQYFGAGTRLSVL.

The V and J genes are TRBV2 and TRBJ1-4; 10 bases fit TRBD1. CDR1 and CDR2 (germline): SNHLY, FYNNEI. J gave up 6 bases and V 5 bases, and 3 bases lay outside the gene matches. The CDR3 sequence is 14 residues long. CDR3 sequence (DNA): TGTGCCAGCAGTACCGGGACAGGGGATGAAAAACTGTTTTTT. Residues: CASSTGTGDEKLFF.

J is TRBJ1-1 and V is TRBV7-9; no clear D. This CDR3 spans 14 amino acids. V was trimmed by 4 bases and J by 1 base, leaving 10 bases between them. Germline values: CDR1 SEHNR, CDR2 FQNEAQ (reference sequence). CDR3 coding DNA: TGTGCCAGCAGCTCTCACTACCAGAACACTGAAGCTTTCTTT. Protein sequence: CASSSHYQNTEAFF.

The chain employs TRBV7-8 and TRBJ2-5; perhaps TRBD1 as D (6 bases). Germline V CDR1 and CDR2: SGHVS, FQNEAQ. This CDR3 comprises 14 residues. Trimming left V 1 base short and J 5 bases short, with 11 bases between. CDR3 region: CASSLVARGETQYF. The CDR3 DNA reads TGTGCCAGCAGCTTAGTAGCCAGGGGCGAGACCCAGTACTTC.

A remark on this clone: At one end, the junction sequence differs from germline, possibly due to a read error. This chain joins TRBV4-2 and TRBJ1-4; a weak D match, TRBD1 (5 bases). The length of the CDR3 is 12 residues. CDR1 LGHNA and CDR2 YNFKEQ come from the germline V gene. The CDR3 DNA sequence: TGTGCCAGCAGCCAAGATTCGTGGAGACAGCAGTTT. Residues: CASSQDSWRQQF.

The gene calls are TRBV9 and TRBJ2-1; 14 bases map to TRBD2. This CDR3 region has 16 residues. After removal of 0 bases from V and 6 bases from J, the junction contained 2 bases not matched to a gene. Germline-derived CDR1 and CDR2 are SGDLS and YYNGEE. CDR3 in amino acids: CASSVGLAGGPNEQFF. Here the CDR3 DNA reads TGTGCCAGCAGCGTAGGACTAGCGGGAGGGCCCAATGAGCAGTTCTTC.

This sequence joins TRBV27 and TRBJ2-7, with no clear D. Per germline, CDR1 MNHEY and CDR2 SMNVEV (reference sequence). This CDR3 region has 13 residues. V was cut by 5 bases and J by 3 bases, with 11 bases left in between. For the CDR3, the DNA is TGTGCCAGCAGTCAAAGTTACAACTACGAGCAGTACTTC. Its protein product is CASSQSYNYEQYF.